The 9 T cell receptor beta chains given below trace back to one sample, sequenced in a study of vaccination effects on CD4 cells after COVID-19. Data came from immunoSEQ multiplex PCR; TCRdb stores just in-frame clones and leaves some out. The sample shows over 45,000 clones, roughly 70% of them seen only once. Their cognate antigens are unknown. Peptide-pool stimulation followed by sequencing identified expanded antigen-specific CD4+ clonotypes in the ViraFEST assay. CD4+ T cells were isolated after around 9 days of culture. Testing of the vaccine recipients showed negative nucleocapsid antibodies and no prior SARS-CoV-2 infection. The material sequenced was CD4+ T cells from PBMCs cultured with SARS-CoV-2 spike peptides, taken before COVID-19 vaccination. The receptors were sampled from a human donor who received a COVID-19 vaccine.

CDR3 DNA sequence: TGCGCCAGCAGCTTGGGACTAGCGGGAGGGATTAGGGGCACAGATACGCAGTATTTT. This sequence encodes CASSLGLAGGIRGTDTQYF. The chain has TRBV5-1 and TRBJ2-3; 14 bases map to TRBD2. J lost 1 base, V lost 0 bases, and 7 bases had no gene match. In germline, CDR1 is SGHRS, CDR2 YFSETQ. The CDR3 consists of 19 residues.

The chain uses TRBV10-3 and TRBJ2-2; 12 bases are a match to TRBD2. This CDR3 is 14 amino acids long. From germline, CDR1 is ENHRY and CDR2 SYGVKD. Unmatched junction bases numbered 5, after V lost 9 bases and J lost 6 bases. The CDR3 loop is CAILAGGRAGELFF. The CDR3 nucleotides read TGTGCCATACTAGCGGGAGGAAGAGCCGGGGAGCTGTTTTTT.

The rearrangement links TRBV19 to TRBJ2-2; 7 bases map to TRBD1. Germline CDR1 LNHDA, CDR2 SQIVND (reference sequence). The CDR3 contains 16 residues. Trimming at V came to 6 bases and at J to 2 bases, leaving 9 bases not matched to a gene. CDR3 residues: CASRRTTGSNTGELFF. CDR3 DNA: TGTGCCAGTAGACGGACGACAGGGTCTAACACCGGGGAGCTGTTTTTT.

The chain has TRBV20-1 and TRBJ2-7; D gene ambiguous. This CDR3 region has 11 residues. V shed 3 bases and J shed 9 bases, with 12 bases lying between them. Per germline, CDR1 DFQATT and CDR2 SNEGSKA (reference sequence). The CDR3 DNA is TGCAGTGCTAGGAAACCCCAAGGGCAGTACTTC. Protein product: CSARKPQGQYF.

The CDR3 reads CASSSTQNTEAFF. DNA for the CDR3: TGTGCCAGCAGTTCGACACAGAACACTGAAGCTTTCTTT. This sequence joins TRBV6-2 or TRBV6-3 and TRBJ1-1, with no clear D. The CDR3 covers 13 residues. Trimming cost V 4 bases and J 1 base, with 7 bases left between them. Germline assignment: CDR1 MNHEY and CDR2 SVGEGT.

This clone was seen only a few times. This chain connects TRBV5-4 to TRBJ2-2; no firm D call. Germline V gene data show CDR1 as SGHNT and CDR2 as YYREEE (reference sequence). This CDR3 spans 14 amino acids. V lost 5 bases and J 1 base, leaving 9 bases between the germline ends. The DNA of the CDR3 is TGTGCCAGCAGTCAGGACGTGAACACCGGGGAGCTGTTTTTT. Protein: CASSQDVNTGELFF.

This chain uses TRBV2 with TRBJ1-4, with TRBD1 identical over 7 bases. This CDR3 contains 15 residues. The V gene end was trimmed by 6 bases and the J gene end by 0 bases; junction bases not matched to a gene: 4. Germline CDR1 SNHLY, CDR2 FYNNEI. Here the CDR3 reads CASRRDRPTNEKLFF. CDR3 sequence (DNA): TGTGCCAGCAGGCGGGACAGACCAACTAATGAAAAACTGTTTTTT.

The V gene is TRBV19, the J gene TRBJ1-6; D is possibly TRBD1 (6 bases). V lost 5 bases to trimming and J lost 7 bases, with 12 bases between them. From germline, CDR1 is LNHDA and CDR2 SQIVND (reference sequence). There are 14 residues in the CDR3. CDR3 sequence: CASSSGQRNSPLHF. DNA of the CDR3: TGTGCCAGTAGTTCCGGACAGAGGAATTCACCCCTCCACTTT.

In this sample, this clone turned up once. The chain joins TRBV27 to TRBJ1-2; no clear D. CDR1 MNHEY and CDR2 SMNVEV come from the germline V gene (reference sequence). The CDR3 totals 14 residues. V shed 5 bases and J shed 8 bases, with 18 bases lying between them. The CDR3 DNA reads TGTGCCAGCAGTCCCCGGCCGCTATATATGGGCTACACCTTC. As protein: CASSPRPLYMGYTF.